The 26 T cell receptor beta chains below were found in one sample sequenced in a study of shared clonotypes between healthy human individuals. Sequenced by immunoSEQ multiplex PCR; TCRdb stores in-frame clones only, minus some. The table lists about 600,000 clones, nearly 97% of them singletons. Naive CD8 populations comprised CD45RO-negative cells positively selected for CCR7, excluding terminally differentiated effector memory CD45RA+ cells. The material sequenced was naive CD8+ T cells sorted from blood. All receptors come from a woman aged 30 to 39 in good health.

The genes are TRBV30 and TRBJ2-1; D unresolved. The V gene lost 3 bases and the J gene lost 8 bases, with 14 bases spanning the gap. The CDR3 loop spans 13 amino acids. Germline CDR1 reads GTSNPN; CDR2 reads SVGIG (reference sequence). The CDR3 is CAWRVRASHEQFF. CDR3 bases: TGTGCCTGGAGAGTCCGGGCTTCACATGAGCAGTTCTTC.

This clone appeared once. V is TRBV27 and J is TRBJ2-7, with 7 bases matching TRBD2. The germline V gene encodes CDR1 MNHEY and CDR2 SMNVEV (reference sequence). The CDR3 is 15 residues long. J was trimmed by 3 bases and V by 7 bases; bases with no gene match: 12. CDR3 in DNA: TGTGCCAGCACCCCACGGGGGGAGGGCCGCTACGAGCAGTACTTC. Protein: CASTPRGEGRYEQYF.

The DNA for the CDR3 is TGTGCCAGCAGTGGCTCTTACAATGAGCAGTTCTTC. Its translation: CASSGSYNEQFF. V gene TRBV6-5 combines with J gene TRBJ2-1; D not certain. This CDR3 has 12 amino acids. The V gene's germline CDR1 is MNHEY and CDR2 SVGAGI. Trimming took 5 bases from V and 4 from J, leaving 6 bases between them.

For the CDR3, the DNA is TGCGCCAGCAGTGAGGGGACCCCGGATGAGAGCACAGATACGCAGTATTTT. This translates into CASSEGTPDESTDTQYF. V and J are TRBV10-1 and TRBJ2-3, with D tentatively TRBD1 or TRBD2 (5 bases each). The CDR3 contains 17 residues. V gave up 2 bases and J gave up 0 bases, with 15 bases separating them. Germline CDR1 and CDR2: WNHNN and SYGVQD (reference sequence).

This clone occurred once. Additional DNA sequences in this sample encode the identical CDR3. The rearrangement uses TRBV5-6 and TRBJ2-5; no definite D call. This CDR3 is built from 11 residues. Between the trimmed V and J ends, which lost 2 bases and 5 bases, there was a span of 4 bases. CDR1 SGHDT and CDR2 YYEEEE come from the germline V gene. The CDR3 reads CASSFGETQYF. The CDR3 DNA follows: TGTGCCAGCAGCTTTGGCGAGACCCAGTACTTC.

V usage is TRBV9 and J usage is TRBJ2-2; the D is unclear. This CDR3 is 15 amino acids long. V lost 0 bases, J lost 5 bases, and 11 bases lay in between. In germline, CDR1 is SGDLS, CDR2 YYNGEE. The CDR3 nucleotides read TGTGCCAGCAGCGTAGAGTTAGCACCTACCGGGGAGCTGTTTTTT. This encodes CASSVELAPTGELFF. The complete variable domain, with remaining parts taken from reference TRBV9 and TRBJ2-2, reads DSGVTQTPKHLITATGQRVTLRCSPRSGDLSVYWYQQSLDQGLQFLIQYYNGEERAKGNILERFSAQQFPDLHSELNLSSLELGDSALYFCASSVELAPTGELFFGEGSRLTVL.

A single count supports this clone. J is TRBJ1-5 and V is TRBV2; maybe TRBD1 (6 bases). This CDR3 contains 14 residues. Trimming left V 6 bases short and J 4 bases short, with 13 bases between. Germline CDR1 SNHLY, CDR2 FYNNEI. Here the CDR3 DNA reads TGTGCCAGCAGCTTAGGACAGAGAAATCAGCCCCAGCATTTT. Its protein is CASSLGQRNQPQHF.

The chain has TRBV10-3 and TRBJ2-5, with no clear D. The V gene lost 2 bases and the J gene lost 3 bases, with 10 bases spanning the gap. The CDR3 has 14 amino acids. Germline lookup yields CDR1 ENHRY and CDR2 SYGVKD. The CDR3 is CAISEPTREETQYF. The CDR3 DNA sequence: TGTGCCATCAGTGAGCCGACTCGGGAAGAGACCCAGTACTTC.

In nucleotides, the CDR3 is TGTGCCAGCAGAATGGACGAGAACACCGGGGAGCTGTTTTTT. Translated: CASRMDENTGELFF. The chain carries TRBV5-4 and TRBJ2-2; D remains ambiguous. Germline V lookup: CDR1 SGHNT, CDR2 YYREEE (reference sequence). CDR3 length: 14 residues. V was shortened by 5 bases and J by 1 base, with 9 bases between the two germline ends. The full variable domain, in which reference TRBV5-4 and TRBJ2-2 provide the parts outside the CDR3, is ETGVTQSPTHLIKTRGQQVTLRCSSQSGHNTVSWYQQALGQGPQFIFQYYREEENGRGNFPPRFSGLQFPNYSSELNVNALELDDSALYLCASRMDENTGELFFGEGSRLTVL.

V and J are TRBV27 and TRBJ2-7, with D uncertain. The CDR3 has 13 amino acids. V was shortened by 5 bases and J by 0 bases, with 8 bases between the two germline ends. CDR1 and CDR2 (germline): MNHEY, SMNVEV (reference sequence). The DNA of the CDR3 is TGTGCCAGCAGTCCTAGGAGCTCCTACGAGCAGTACTTC. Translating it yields CASSPRSSYEQYF.

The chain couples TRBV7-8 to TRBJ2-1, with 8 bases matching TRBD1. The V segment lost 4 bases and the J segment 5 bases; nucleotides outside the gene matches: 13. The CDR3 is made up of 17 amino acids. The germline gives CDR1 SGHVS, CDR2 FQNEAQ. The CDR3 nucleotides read TGTGCCAGCAGCTCTCGAAACCTGGACAGGGCCGACAATGAGCAGTTCTTC. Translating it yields CASSSRNLDRADNEQFF.

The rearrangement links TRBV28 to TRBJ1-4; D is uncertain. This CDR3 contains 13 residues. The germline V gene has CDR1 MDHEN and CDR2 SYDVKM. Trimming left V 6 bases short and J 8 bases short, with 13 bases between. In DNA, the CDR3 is TGTGCCAGCAGCCTCGGGTCAACGGAAAAACTGTTTTTT. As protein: CASSLGSTEKLFF.

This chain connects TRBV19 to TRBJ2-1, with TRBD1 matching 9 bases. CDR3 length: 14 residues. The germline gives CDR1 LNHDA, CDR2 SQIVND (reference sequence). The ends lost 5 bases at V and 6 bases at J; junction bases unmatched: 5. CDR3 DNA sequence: TGTGCCAGTAGTTTCGGGACAGGGACCAATGAGCAGTTCTTC. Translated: CASSFGTGTNEQFF.

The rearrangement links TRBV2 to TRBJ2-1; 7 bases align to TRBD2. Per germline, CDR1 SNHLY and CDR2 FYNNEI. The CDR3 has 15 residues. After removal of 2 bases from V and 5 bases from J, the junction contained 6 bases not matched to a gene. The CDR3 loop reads CASSEFPGGHNEQFF. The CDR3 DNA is TGTGCCAGCAGTGAATTCCCGGGAGGCCACAATGAGCAGTTCTTC.

Here the CDR3 reads CASSPWTVGNEKLFF. In DNA, the CDR3 is TGTGCCAGCAGTCCCTGGACAGTCGGTAATGAAAAACTGTTTTTT. The chain is built from TRBV6-5 and TRBJ1-4; D possibly corresponds to TRBD1 (6 bases). V shed 5 bases and J shed 4 bases, with 14 bases lying between them. The CDR3 is made up of 15 amino acids. Germline V gene lookup returns CDR1 MNHEY and CDR2 SVGAGI.

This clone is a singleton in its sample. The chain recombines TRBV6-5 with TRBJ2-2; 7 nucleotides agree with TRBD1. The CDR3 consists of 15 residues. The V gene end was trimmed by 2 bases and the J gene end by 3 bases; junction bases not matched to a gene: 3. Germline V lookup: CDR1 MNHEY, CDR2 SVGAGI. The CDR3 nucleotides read TGTGCCAGCAGTTACCGGGACAGATACACCGGGGAGCTGTTTTTT. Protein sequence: CASSYRDRYTGELFF.

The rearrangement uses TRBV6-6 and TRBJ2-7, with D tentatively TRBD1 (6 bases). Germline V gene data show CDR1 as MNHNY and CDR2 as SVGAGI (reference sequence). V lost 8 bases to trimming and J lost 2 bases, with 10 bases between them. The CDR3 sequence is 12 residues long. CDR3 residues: CASRDTAYEQYF. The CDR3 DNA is TGTGCCAGCCGGGACACCGCCTACGAGCAGTACTTC.

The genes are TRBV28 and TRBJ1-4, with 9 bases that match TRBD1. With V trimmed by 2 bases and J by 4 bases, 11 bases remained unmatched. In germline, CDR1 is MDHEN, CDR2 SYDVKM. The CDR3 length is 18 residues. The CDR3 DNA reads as TGTGCCAGCAGTTTAGGGAGTGTCGGGACAGGGAGTAATGAAAAACTGTTTTTT. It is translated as CASSLGSVGTGSNEKLFF.

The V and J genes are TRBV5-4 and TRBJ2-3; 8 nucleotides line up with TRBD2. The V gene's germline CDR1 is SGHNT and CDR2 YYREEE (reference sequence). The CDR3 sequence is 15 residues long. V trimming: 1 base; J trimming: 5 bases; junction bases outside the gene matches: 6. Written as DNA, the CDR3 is TGTGCCAGCAGCTTGTCCACGGGAGGGCAAGATACGCAGTATTTT. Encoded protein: CASSLSTGGQDTQYF.

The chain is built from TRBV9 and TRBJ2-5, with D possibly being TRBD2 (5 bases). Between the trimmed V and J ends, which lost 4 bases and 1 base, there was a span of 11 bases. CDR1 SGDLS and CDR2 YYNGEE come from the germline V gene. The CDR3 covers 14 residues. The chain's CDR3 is CASSTEGLQETQYF. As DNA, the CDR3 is TGTGCCAGCAGCACCGAGGGCCTCCAAGAGACCCAGTACTTC.

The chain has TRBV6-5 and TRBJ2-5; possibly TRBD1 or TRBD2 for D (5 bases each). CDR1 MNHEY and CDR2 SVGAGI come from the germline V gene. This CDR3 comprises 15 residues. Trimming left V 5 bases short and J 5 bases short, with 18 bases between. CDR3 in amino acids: CASSKVGDRGETQYF. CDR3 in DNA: TGTGCCAGCAGTAAAGTCGGGGACCGCGGGGAGACCCAGTACTTC.

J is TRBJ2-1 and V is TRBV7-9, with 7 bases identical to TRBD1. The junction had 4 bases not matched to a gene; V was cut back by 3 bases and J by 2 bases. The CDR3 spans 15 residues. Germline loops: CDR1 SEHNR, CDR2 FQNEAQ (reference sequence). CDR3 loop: CASSFAGGAYNEQFF. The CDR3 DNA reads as TGTGCCAGCAGCTTCGCAGGGGGAGCCTACAATGAGCAGTTCTTC.

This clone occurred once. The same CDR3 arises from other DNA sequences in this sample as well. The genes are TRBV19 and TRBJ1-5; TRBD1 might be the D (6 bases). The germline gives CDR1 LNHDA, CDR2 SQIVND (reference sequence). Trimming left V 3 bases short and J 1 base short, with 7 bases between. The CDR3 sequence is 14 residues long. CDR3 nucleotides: TGTGCCAGTAGTATTACAGGGAGCAATCAGCCCCAGCATTTT. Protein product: CASSITGSNQPQHF.

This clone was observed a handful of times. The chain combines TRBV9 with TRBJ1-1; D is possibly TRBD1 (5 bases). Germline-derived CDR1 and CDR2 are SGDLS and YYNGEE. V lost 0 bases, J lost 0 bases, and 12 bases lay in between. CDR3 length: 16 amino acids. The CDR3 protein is CASSVATVRVNTEAFF. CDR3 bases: TGTGCCAGCAGCGTAGCTACGGTCAGGGTGAACACTGAAGCTTTCTTT.

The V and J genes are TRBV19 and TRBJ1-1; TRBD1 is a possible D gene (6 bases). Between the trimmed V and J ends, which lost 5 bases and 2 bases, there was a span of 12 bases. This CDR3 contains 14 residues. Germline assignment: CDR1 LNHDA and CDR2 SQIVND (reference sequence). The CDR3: CASSVQGLNTEAFF. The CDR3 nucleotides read TGTGCCAGTAGTGTCCAGGGGCTAAACACTGAAGCTTTCTTT.

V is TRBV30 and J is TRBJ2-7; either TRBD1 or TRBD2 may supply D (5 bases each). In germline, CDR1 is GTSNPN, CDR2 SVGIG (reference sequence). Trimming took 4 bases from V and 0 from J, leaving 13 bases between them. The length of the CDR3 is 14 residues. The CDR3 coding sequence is TGTGCCTGGACACACGGGGCGACCTCCTACGAGCAGTACTTC. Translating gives CAWTHGATSYEQYF.